This is a list of T cell receptor beta chains from one sample in a study of molecular identifiers for immune sequencing clone quantification. MiXCR was run by TCRdb on the PCR reads, yielding one entry per CDR3 protein. The sample has some 680,000 distinct CDR3 sequences, approximately 24% seen once. The specimen was naive CD8+ T cells from blood, with Jurkat cell RNA spiked in. Receptors originate from a human donor in good health. Some libraries in this study had Jurkat cell RNA spiked in. Each CDR3 is given with its conserved first and last residue. D genes are given only for firm matches. A clone size is listed for some rows: how often the clone was seen (once, few, many), or a class if it is expanded.

abundance	v_gene	d_gene	j_gene	CDR3aa	CDR3nt
few	TRBV20-1	TRBD2	TRBJ2-1	CSALRDYTYNEQFF	TGCAGTGCACTCCGGGACTACACCTACAATGAGCAGTTCTTC
.	TRBV4-3	TRBD1	TRBJ1-4	CASHPTGGQDREKLFF	TGCGCCAGCCACCCTACAGGGGGTCAAGATAGGGAAAAACTGTTTTTT
many	TRBV7-2	.	TRBJ2-1	CASSFWGGGTYKFF	.
few	TRBV19	TRBD1	TRBJ2-5	CASSTDRGGQETQYF	TGTGCCAGTAGTACCGACAGGGGTGGCCAAGAGACCCAGTACTTC
few	TRBV6-1	TRBD1	TRBJ2-5	CASSELGTGQETQYF	TGTGCCAGCAGTGAACTCGGGACAGGGCAAGAGACCCAGTACTTC
many	TRBV28	.	TRBJ2-6	CASSFRGPGANVLTF	TGTGCCAGCAGTTTCAGGGGTCCTGGGGCCAACGTCCTGACTTTC
few	TRBV27	.	TRBJ2-7	CASRPRTDSYEQYF	TGTGCCAGCAGGCCGAGGACAGATTCCTACGAGCAGTACTTC
.	TRBV4-1	.	TRBJ1-4	CASSQKTDLATNEKLFF	TGCGCCAGCAGCCAGAAGACGGACCTTGCAACTAATGAAAAACTGTTTTTT
.	TRBV7-9	.	TRBJ2-7	CASGSSGVYEQYF	TGTGCCAGCGGCTCATCGGGAGTCTACGAGCAGTACTTC
.	TRBV7-9	.	TRBJ2-1	CASSLAPRQELSSYNEQFF	TGTGCCAGCAGCTTAGCCCCCCGACAGGAACTAAGCTCCTACAATGAGCAGTTCTTC
.	TRBV19	.	TRBJ2-7	CASSNIYEQYF	TGTGCCAGTAGTAACATTTACGAGCAGTACTTC
.	TRBV20-1	.	TRBJ2-7	CSARGELSYEQYF	TGCAGTGCTAGAGGAGAGTTATCCTACGAGCAGTACTTC
many	TRBV23-1	TRBD1	TRBJ2-7	CASSHRGARDSYEQYF	TGCGCCAGCAGTCATCGAGGGGCCAGGGACAGCTACGAGCAGTACTTC
.	TRBV27	TRBD1	TRBJ1-6	CASSPGQVGPPLHF	TGTGCCAGCAGTCCGGGACAGGTCGGGCCACCCCTCCACTTT
many	TRBV7-3	.	TRBJ2-1	CASSLMSGPYNEQFF	TGTGCCAGCAGCTTAATGAGCGGGCCCTACAATGAGCAGTTCTTC
.	TRBV18	.	TRBJ2-7	CASSPPADVQYF	TGTGCCAGCTCACCACCTGCGGACGTGCAGTACTTC
.	TRBV4-3	TRBD1	TRBJ2-6	CASSQDRTGPNSGANVLTF	TGCGCCAGCAGCCAAGATCGGACAGGACCTAACTCTGGGGCCAACGTCCTGACTTTC
many	TRBV12-3/TRBV12-4	.	TRBJ1-5	CASSFGPHYSNQPQHF	TGTGCCAGCAGTTTTGGTCCGCACTATAGCAATCAGCCCCAGCATTTT
few	TRBV4-1	TRBD1	TRBJ1-1	CASSQKDRANTEAFF	TGCGCCAGCAGCCAAAAGGACAGGGCGAACACTGAAGCTTTCTTT
.	TRBV2	TRBD2	TRBJ2-3	CASEEGGRAADTQYF	TGTGCCAGCGAAGAGGGCGGGAGGGCCGCAGATACGCAGTATTTT
many	TRBV14	.	TRBJ2-5	CASSQDLARETQYF	TGTGCCAGCAGCCAAGATCTAGCCCGGGAGACCCAGTACTTC
.	TRBV11-2	.	TRBJ2-7	CAGSYSGAYEQYF	TGTGCCGGCAGTTATTCCGGGGCCTACGAGCAGTACTTC
few	TRBV19	.	TRBJ2-3	CASSWGKATDTQYF	TGTGCCAGTAGCTGGGGGAAGGCCACAGATACGCAGTATTTT
few	TRBV18	.	TRBJ2-3	CASSEPTDTQYF	TGTGCCAGCTCCGAACCCACAGATACGCAGTATTTT
.	TRBV12-3/TRBV12-4	.	TRBJ1-1	CASSFGESEAFF	TGTGCCAGCAGTTTTGGGGAGTCAGAAGCTTTCTTT
many	TRBV12-3/TRBV12-4	.	TRBJ2-5	CASNQGGSGETQYF	TGTGCCAGCAATCAGGGGGGAAGTGGAGAGACCCAGTACTTC